This TCR beta chain originates from a study of blood T cell repertoires in COVID-19. The germline V gene has CDR1 MNHEY and CDR2 SMNVEV (reference sequence). This CDR3 has 17 residues. The V segment lost 0 bases and the J segment 4 bases; nucleotides outside the gene matches: 10. Using immunoSEQ multiplex PCR, the repertoire was profiled, and TCRdb retains in-frame clones only, with some absent. The sample holds approximately 150,000 clones; roughly nine tenths are singletons and the top ten take around 1.5%. The clonotype originates from a human donor in a cohort sampled during active COVID-19. The chain combines TRBV27 with TRBJ1-2; 8 bases fit TRBD1. The sequenced sample was peripheral blood. DNA of the CDR3: TGTGCCAGCAGTTTATCTACCGTGGCAGGGGGCGGCTATGGCTACACCTTC. This translates into CASSLSTVAGGGYGYTF.